This T cell receptor (beta chain) originates from a study of a mutant IDH1 vaccine in newly diagnosed glioma. The ends lost 2 bases at V and 8 bases at J; junction bases unmatched: 9. The germline gives CDR1 MNHEY, CDR2 SVGAGI. This CDR3 comprises 16 residues. This clone appeared once. Antigen: not known. Clones were sequenced by immunoSEQ multiplex PCR, and TCRdb holds only the in-frame ones, with some missing. The table has 25,000 to 40,000 clones, approximately 78% seen once. Time point denoted: week 11, during vaccination. Each dose of the vaccine consisted of 300 ug of mutant IDH1 20-mer peptide, with topical imiquimod.

This chain links TRBV6-5 with TRBJ2-1; TRBD1 agrees at 10 bases. Sequencing used PBMCs, obtained from a glioma patient whose treatment included an IDH1 peptide vaccine. This receptor was obtained from a man aged 25-40 years with glioma. The CDR3 nucleotides read TGTGCCAGCAGTTACGAAGGCGGACAGGGGGTTCATGAGCAGTTCTTC. Translated, it gives CASSYEGGQGVHEQFF.